The 4 T cell receptor beta chains reported below all come from one sample, sequenced in a study of shared clonotypes between healthy human individuals. TCRdb's table, derived via immunoSEQ multiplex PCR, lists solely in-frame clones and lacks some. The sample lists 2 million to 3 million clones; 93% were seen once. Sequencing was carried out using naive CD4+ T cells from PBMCs. Subset here: CD45RA+ positively selected. Receptors originate from a man aged 18 to 30 in good health. Some clones in this sample may be carry-over from other donors' samples.

The chain links TRBV5-4 to TRBJ2-3; D perhaps matches TRBD2 (7 bases). The CDR3 runs to 15 residues. The germline V gene encodes CDR1 SGHNT and CDR2 YYREEE (reference sequence). Trimming stripped 4 bases from V and 3 bases from J, with 15 bases between. CDR3 in DNA: TGTGCCAGCAGCCCGGGGGGCAGATCTACAGATACGCAGTATTTT. Protein product: CASSPGGRSTDTQYF.

The V gene is TRBV28, the J gene TRBJ1-2; 8 positions match TRBD1. V shed 5 bases, J shed 8 bases, and the junction held 7 bases outside the gene matches. Per the germline V gene, CDR1 is MDHEN and CDR2 is SYDVKM. This CDR3 contains 13 residues. The CDR3 nucleotides are TGTGCCAGCAGTACCGGACAGGGTCAGGGCTACACCTTC. The encoded protein is CASSTGQGQGYTF.

The chain has TRBV5-1 and TRBJ2-7; 10 positions agree with TRBD2. The germline gives CDR1 SGHRS, CDR2 YFSETQ. The CDR3 contains 17 residues. V lost 5 bases, J lost 7 bases, and 18 bases stayed unmatched. CDR3 sequence reads: CASRPPPRSGRAVEQYF. DNA for the CDR3: TGCGCCAGCAGACCCCCACCGCGAAGCGGGAGGGCTGTGGAGCAGTACTTC.

V usage is TRBV5-1 and J usage is TRBJ1-2, with unresolved D. The CDR3 is made up of 15 amino acids. Germline CDR1 and CDR2: SGHRS and YFSETQ. V lost 1 base to trimming and J lost 8 bases, with 18 bases between them. CDR3 nucleotides: TGCGCCAGCAGCTTGAACCTGAGGGTATCAAGAGGCTACACCTTC. This codes for CASSLNLRVSRGYTF.